The rows below give T cell receptor beta chains drawn from one sample of a study of shared clonotypes between healthy human individuals. The table came from immunoSEQ multiplex PCR; TCRdb's copy has only in-frame clones and leaves some out. The data hold about 960,000 clones, with around 80% observed a single time. Source material: memory CD4+ T cells sorted from blood. These receptors were collected from a young man in good health. The CDR3 runs from the conserved cysteine through the conserved F or W. A D gene is named only where the DNA matches it firmly. Size values are once, few and many counts, or a class for expanded clones, and some rows have none.

D gene	J gene	CDR3 length	V gene	clone size	CDR3 protein	CDR3 DNA
.	TRBJ1-5	14	TRBV6-1	.	CASRGGQYNQPQHF	TGTGCCAGCAGGGGAGGACAGTACAATCAGCCCCAGCATTTT
.	TRBJ1-1	15	TRBV11-2	.	CASSLGQSMNTEAFF	TGTGCCAGCAGCTTAGGACAGTCAATGAACACTGAAGCTTTCTTT
.	TRBJ1-3	14	TRBV2	.	CASSDESSGNTIYF	TGTGCCAGCAGTGACGAGAGCTCTGGAAACACCATATATTTT
.	TRBJ2-5	13	TRBV6-1	.	CASKGVAKETQYF	TGTGCCAGCAAAGGGGTCGCTAAAGAGACCCAGTACTTC
TRBD1	TRBJ2-7	14	TRBV6-6	.	CASSHGQGKYEQYF	TGTGCCAGCAGTCATGGACAGGGAAAGTACGAGCAGTACTTC
TRBD1	TRBJ2-2	15	TRBV27	many	CASRTGTGNTGELFF	TGTGCCAGCAGAACCGGGACAGGGAACACCGGGGAGCTGTTTTTT
.	TRBJ2-1	14	TRBV4-1	.	CASSQLIVYNEQFF	TGCGCCAGCAGCCAATTGATAGTTTACAATGAGCAGTTCTTC
.	TRBJ1-2	12	TRBV6-5	.	CASSYSKDTNTF	TGTGCCAGCAGTTACTCGAAGGACACCAATACTTTC
.	TRBJ2-3	19	TRBV5-1	.	CASSTSGGRGFFGTDTQYF	TGCGCCAGCAGCACGAGTGGGGGGCGAGGCTTTTTCGGCACAGATACGCAGTATTTT
TRBD2	TRBJ2-7	15	TRBV10-2	few	CASSGTNTRRDEQYF	TGCGCCAGCAGCGGGACTAACACAAGGAGGGACGAGCAGTACTTC
TRBD2	TRBJ2-7	15	TRBV15	.	CATSRGGLAAYEQYF	TGTGCCACCAGCAGAGGGGGACTAGCCGCCTACGAGCAGTACTTC
.	TRBJ2-2	13	TRBV5-4	.	CASSYGGAGELFF	TGTGCCAGCAGCTACGGAGGAGCCGGGGAGCTGTTTTTT
.	TRBJ2-7	18	TRBV5-4	.	CASSLGRGAPGAAYEQYF	TGTGCCAGCAGCTTGGGTAGGGGTGCACCGGGAGCGGCTTACGAGCAGTACTTC
.	TRBJ2-7	14	TRBV30	.	CAWSQGGRIYEQYF	TGTGCCTGGAGCCAGGGGGGGCGAATCTACGAGCAGTACTTC
.	TRBJ2-2	14	TRBV19	few	CASSIAPGTGELFF	TGTGCCAGTAGTATAGCCCCAGGGACCGGGGAGCTGTTTTTT
TRBD1	TRBJ1-2	15	TRBV7-2	.	CASSLGGQGLGGYTF	TGTGCCAGCAGCTTGGGGGGACAGGGGTTGGGCGGCTACACCTTC
.	TRBJ2-2	14	TRBV11-3	.	CASSLGWATGELFF	TGTGCCAGCAGCTTAGGATGGGCAACCGGGGAGCTGTTTTTT
TRBD1	TRBJ1-2	15	TRBV6-1	.	CASSEAGQGTYGYTF	TGTGCCAGCAGTGAAGCGGGACAGGGGACCTATGGCTACACCTTC
TRBD2	TRBJ2-7	15	TRBV7-2	.	CASSRLAGGPYEQYF	TGTGCCAGCAGCCGACTAGCGGGAGGGCCCTACGAGCAGTACTTC
TRBD1	TRBJ2-7	17	TRBV5-1	.	CASSENTPGQGIYEQYF	TGCGCCAGCAGCGAAAACACCCCGGGACAGGGGATCTACGAGCAGTACTTC
.	TRBJ2-7	17	TRBV21-1	.	CASSKDGSGEGTYEQYF	TGTGCCAGCAGCAAAGATGGCAGCGGGGAGGGAACCTACGAGCAGTACTTC
.	TRBJ1-6	15	TRBV19	.	CASSPRTDYNSPLHF	TGTGCCAGTAGTCCGCGGACAGACTATAATTCACCCCTCCACTTT
.	TRBJ2-7	13	TRBV2	.	CAAGIADTYEQYF	TGTGCCGCCGGTATAGCGGACACCTACGAGCAGTACTTC
.	TRBJ1-3	14	TRBV19	.	CASMRGVSGNTIYF	TGTGCCAGTATGAGAGGGGTGTCTGGAAACACCATATATTTT
TRBD1	TRBJ2-7	16	TRBV23-1	few	CASSQSRDRGTYEQYF	TGCGCCAGCAGTCAAAGCCGGGACAGGGGCACCTACGAGCAGTACTTC
TRBD1	TRBJ1-6	16	TRBV5-1	.	CASSSGGTGAYSPLHF	TGCGCCAGCAGCTCCGGAGGGACAGGGGCCTATTCACCCCTCCACTTT
.	TRBJ2-1	14	TRBV10-2	.	CASQAGRIGREQFF	TGCGCCAGCCAGGCGGGACGCATAGGGCGGGAGCAGTTCTTC
TRBD1	TRBJ1-2	14	TRBV30	.	CAWSVWTGGLGYTF	TGTGCCTGGAGTGTATGGACAGGGGGCCTTGGCTACACCTTC
.	TRBJ1-1	14	TRBV7-3	.	CASSLFPGATEAFF	TGTGCCAGCAGCTTATTCCCGGGGGCCACTGAAGCTTTCTTT